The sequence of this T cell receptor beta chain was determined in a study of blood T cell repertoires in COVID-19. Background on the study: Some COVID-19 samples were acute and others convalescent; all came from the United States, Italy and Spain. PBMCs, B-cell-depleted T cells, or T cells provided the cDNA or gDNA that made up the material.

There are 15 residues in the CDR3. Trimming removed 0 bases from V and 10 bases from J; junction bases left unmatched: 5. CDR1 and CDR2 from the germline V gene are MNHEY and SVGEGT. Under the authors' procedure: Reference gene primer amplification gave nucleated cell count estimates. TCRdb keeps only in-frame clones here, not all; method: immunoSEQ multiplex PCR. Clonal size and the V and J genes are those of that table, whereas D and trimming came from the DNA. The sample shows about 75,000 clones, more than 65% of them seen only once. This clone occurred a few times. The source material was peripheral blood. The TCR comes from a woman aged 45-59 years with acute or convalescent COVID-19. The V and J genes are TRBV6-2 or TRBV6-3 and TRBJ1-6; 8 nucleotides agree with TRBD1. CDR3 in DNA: TGTGCCAGCAGTTACTCGACGCAGGGGGCCTCACCCCTCCACTTT. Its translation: CASSYSTQGASPLHF.